A selection of T cell receptor beta chains follows, all from one sample in a study of human T cells and chemical hapten exposure. TCRdb called the RACE reads again in MiXCR, with one record for every CDR3 protein. Of roughly 39,000 distinct CDR3 sequences listed, about an eighth were seen once; the top ten hold over 2%. This specimen consisted of whole blood, obtained in connection with sensitization to the hapten diphenylcyclopropenone (DPC). The source of these receptors is a woman aged 40 to 50 with alopecia areata. Some clones in this sample may be carry-over from other donors' samples. Each CDR3 is given with its conserved first and last residue. D genes are given only for firm matches. The listing skips clone size in some rows; elsewhere it reads once, few, many or a size class.

d_call j_call clone_size v_call cdr3_aa cdr3_nt
TRBD2 TRBJ2-3 many TRBV7-2 CASSSSGGADTQYF TGTGCCAGCAGCTCTAGCGGGGGGGCAGATACGCAGTATTTT
TRBD1 TRBJ1-4 - TRBV27 CASSPSGQGYEKLFF TGTGCCAGCAGTCCCTCGGGACAGGGGTATGAAAAACTGTTTTTT
- TRBJ2-3 - TRBV29-1 CSVGLVAADTQYF TGCAGCGTCGGGCTAGTAGCGGCAGATACGCAGTATTTT
- TRBJ2-6 - TRBV7-9 CASSRGAPSGANVLTF TGTGCCAGCAGCCGGGGGGCTCCCTCTGGGGCCAACGTCCTGACTTTC
- TRBJ1-1 - TRBV7-6 CASRESGSTEAFF TGTGCCAGCAGAGAGTCAGGTTCCACTGAAGCTTTCTTT
TRBD1 TRBJ2-7 - TRBV9 CASSVGQGVSYEQYF TGTGCCAGCAGCGTAGGACAGGGGGTCTCCTACGAGCAGTACTTC
- TRBJ2-7 few TRBV10-3 CAISDRAYEQYF TGTGCCATCAGTGACAGGGCCTACGAGCAGTACTTC
- TRBJ2-7 many TRBV9 CASSPLETAIYEQYF TGTGCCAGCAGCCCATTGGAGACCGCCATCTACGAGCAGTACTTC
TRBD2 TRBJ2-3 many TRBV29-1 CSVEGVERGFHLAGKQYF TGCAGCGTTGAGGGTGTGGAGAGAGGTTTCCACCTAGCGGGAAAGCAGTATTTT
- TRBJ1-4 - TRBV7-9 CASSSPRAPNEKLFF TGTGCCAGCAGCTCACCCAGGGCCCCTAATGAAAAACTGTTTTTT
TRBD2 TRBJ2-1 - TRBV9 CASSKLTSGGEQFF TGTGCCAGCAGCAAATTGACTAGCGGTGGTGAGCAGTTCTTC
TRBD1 TRBJ2-7 few TRBV19 CASSRDRTYEQYF TGTGCCAGTAGTAGGGACAGGACCTACGAGCAGTACTTC
TRBD1 TRBJ1-2 - TRBV3-1 CASSPRTGPNYGYTF TGTGCCAGCAGCCCCCGGACAGGGCCTAACTATGGCTACACCTTC
- TRBJ2-3 few TRBV6-1 CASSLEPDTQYF TGTGCCAGCAGCCTAGAGCCAGATACGCAGTATTTT
- TRBJ2-3 once TRBV10-1 CASSESVGRTDTQYF TGCGCCAGCAGTGAGTCGGTCGGACGCACAGATACGCAGTATTTT
TRBD1 TRBJ2-3 many TRBV7-9 CASSRGQGADTQYF TGTGCCAGCAGCAGAGGACAGGGGGCGGATACGCAGTATTTT
- TRBJ2-5 few TRBV28 CASSVSPVKETQYF TGTGCCAGCTCAGTTTCCCCAGTCAAAGAGACCCAGTACTTC
- TRBJ2-3 - TRBV15 CATSREAESNTDTQYF TGTGCCACCAGCAGAGAGGCAGAATCAAACACAGATACGCAGTATTTT
TRBD1 TRBJ1-6 few TRBV30 CAWSLGQNFSPLHF TGTGCCTGGAGTCTGGGACAGAACTTTTCACCCCTCCACTTT
- TRBJ1-2 few TRBV18 CASSHLSGDSNYGYTF TGTGCCAGCTCTCACCTGTCGGGAGACAGTAACTATGGCTACACCTTC
- TRBJ1-6 - TRBV25-1 CASSVRNSPLHF TGTGCCAGCAGTGTAAGAAATTCACCCCTCCACTTT
TRBD2 TRBJ2-2 few TRBV20-1 CSARSGRGITGELFF TGCAGTGCCCGAAGCGGGAGAGGTATCACCGGGGAGCTGTTTTTT
TRBD1 TRBJ1-5 - TRBV4-1 CASSRDRGAHQPQHF TGCGCCAGCAGCCGGGACAGGGGCGCACACCAGCCCCAGCATTTT
- TRBJ1-1 many TRBV28 CAGQGGLTEAFF TGTGCCGGCCAGGGAGGGCTCACTGAAGCTTTCTTT
TRBD2 TRBJ2-7 - TRBV10-3 CAIRAGAYEQYF TGTGCCATCAGAGCGGGGGCCTACGAGCAGTACTTC
TRBD1 TRBJ2-7 once TRBV20-1 CSARPDRGADEQYF TGCAGTGCTAGACCGGACAGGGGGGCCGACGAGCAGTACTTC
- TRBJ1-5 - TRBV28 CASGDSGDQPQHF TGTGCCAGCGGGGACTCGGGGGATCAGCCCCAGCATTTT
TRBD2 TRBJ2-1 - TRBV20-1 CSAGDYRRGGRSYNEQFF TGCAGTGCTGGAGATTATCGGCGGGGGGGTAGGTCCTACAATGAGCAGTTCTTC
- TRBJ2-7 - TRBV10-3 CAISESYYEQYF TGTGCCATCAGTGAGTCTTACTACGAGCAGTACTTC
TRBD1 TRBJ1-6 many TRBV7-2 CASSFLGQGNSPLHF TGTGCCAGCAGCTTCCTGGGACAGGGTAATTCACCCCTCCACTTT
TRBD1 TRBJ1-1 many TRBV20-1 CSAPRTGGGTEAFF TGCAGTGCTCCCCGGACAGGGGGCGGGACTGAAGCTTTCTTT
TRBD2 TRBJ2-1 few TRBV7-8 CASSLARDLAGGDEQFF TGTGCCAGCAGCTTAGCCCGGGACCTAGCGGGAGGAGATGAGCAGTTCTTC
- TRBJ2-5 few TRBV28 CASSLPSWETQYF TGTGCCAGCAGTTTGCCTAGCTGGGAGACCCAGTACTTC
TRBD2 TRBJ2-3 - TRBV28 CASSLSGEGSDTQYF TGTGCCAGCAGTTTATCTGGGGAGGGCAGTGATACGCAGTATTTT
- TRBJ2-1 many TRBV3-1 CASSQDRGSYNEQFF TGTGCCAGCAGCCAGGATAGGGGGTCATACAATGAGCAGTTCTTC
TRBD2 TRBJ2-1 few TRBV7-6 CASSLPLGGGDEQFF TGTGCCAGCAGCTTACCTTTGGGGGGAGGGGATGAGCAGTTCTTC
TRBD1 TRBJ2-7 many TRBV11-2 CASSLPGQAHEQYF TGTGCCAGCAGTCTACCGGGACAGGCCCACGAGCAGTACTTC
- TRBJ2-3 many TRBV5-1 CASSGQDAADTQYF TGCGCCAGCAGCGGTCAGGACGCGGCAGATACGCAGTATTTT
- TRBJ1-4 few TRBV9 CASSVGLNEKLFF TGTGCCAGCAGCGTAGGTCTAAATGAAAAACTGTTTTTT
- TRBJ2-3 few TRBV5-1 CASSAGDDTDTQYF TGCGCCAGCAGTGCGGGCGATGACACAGATACGCAGTATTTT
- TRBJ2-7 - TRBV30 CAWDGTHDYEQYF TGTGCCTGGGACGGGACTCACGACTACGAGCAGTACTTC
- TRBJ2-1 few TRBV7-2 CASSPDHYNEQFF TGTGCCAGCAGCCCTGACCACTACAATGAGCAGTTCTTC
TRBD2 TRBJ2-1 - TRBV4-2 CASSHATSGEQFF TGTGCCAGCAGCCATGCGACTAGCGGGGAACAGTTCTTC
TRBD1 TRBJ1-6 - TRBV10-3 CAMTGTANSPLHF TGTGCCATGACCGGGACAGCGAATTCACCCCTCCACTTT
- TRBJ2-7 many TRBV3-1 CASSHGLDEQYF TGTGCCAGCAGCCACGGCTTGGACGAGCAGTACTTC
- TRBJ2-2 few TRBV10-1 CASSTPPGELFF TGCGCCAGCAGTACCCCCCCCGGGGAGCTGTTTTTT
- TRBJ1-1 many TRBV12-3/TRBV12-4 CASSLTEMNTEAFF TGTGCCAGCAGTTTAACAGAGATGAACACTGAAGCTTTCTTT
- TRBJ2-5 - TRBV29-1 CSVGAGQETRYF TGCAGCGTGGGGGCAGGGCAGGAGACCCGGTACTTC
TRBD1 TRBJ1-1 - TRBV28 CASSLATGAAFF TGTGCCAGCAGTTTAGCTACAGGGGCAGCTTTCTTT
TRBD2 TRBJ2-1 few TRBV28 CASSSPGGRRNEQFF TGTGCCAGCAGTTCCCCGGGCGGGAGGAGGAATGAGCAGTTCTTC